This entry features one T cell receptor beta chain sequence. The data were obtained in a study of cytomegalovirus exposure and HLA in healthy donors. The CDR3 runs to 14 residues. The V gene's germline CDR1 is ENHRY and CDR2 SYGVKD. Trimming removed 6 bases from V and 0 bases from J; junction bases left unmatched: 5. 60 Vbeta and 13 Jbeta primers were used in PCR. The protocol was immunoSEQ multiplex PCR, while the TCRdb copy is restricted to in-frame clones and leaves out a portion. Of some 99,000 clones in the sample, around 81% were seen once. This receptor was taken from a woman aged 30 to 39 in good health and CMV-seronegative. The rearrangement uses TRBV10-3 and TRBJ2-7; 7 nucleotides line up with TRBD1. The sample was PBMCs. The CDR3 sequence: CAISGQEFSYEQYF. The CDR3 DNA reads as TGTGCCATCAGCGGACAGGAGTTCTCCTACGAGCAGTACTTC.